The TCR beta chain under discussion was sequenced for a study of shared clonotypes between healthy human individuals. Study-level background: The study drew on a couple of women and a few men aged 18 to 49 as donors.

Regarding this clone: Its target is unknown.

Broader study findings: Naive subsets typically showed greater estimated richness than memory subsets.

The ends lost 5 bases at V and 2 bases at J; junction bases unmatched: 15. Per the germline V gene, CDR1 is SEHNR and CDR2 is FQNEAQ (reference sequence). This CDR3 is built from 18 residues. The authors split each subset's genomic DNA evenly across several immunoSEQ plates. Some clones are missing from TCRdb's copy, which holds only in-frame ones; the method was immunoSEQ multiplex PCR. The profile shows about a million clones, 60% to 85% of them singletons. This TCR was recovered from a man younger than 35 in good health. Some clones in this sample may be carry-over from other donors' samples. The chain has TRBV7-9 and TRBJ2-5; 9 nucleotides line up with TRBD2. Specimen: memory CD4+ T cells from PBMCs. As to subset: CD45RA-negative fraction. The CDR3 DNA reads TGTGCCAGCAGCCGTTGGACTAGCGCCAACTGGATACAAGAGACCCAGTACTTC. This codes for CASSRWTSANWIQETQYF.